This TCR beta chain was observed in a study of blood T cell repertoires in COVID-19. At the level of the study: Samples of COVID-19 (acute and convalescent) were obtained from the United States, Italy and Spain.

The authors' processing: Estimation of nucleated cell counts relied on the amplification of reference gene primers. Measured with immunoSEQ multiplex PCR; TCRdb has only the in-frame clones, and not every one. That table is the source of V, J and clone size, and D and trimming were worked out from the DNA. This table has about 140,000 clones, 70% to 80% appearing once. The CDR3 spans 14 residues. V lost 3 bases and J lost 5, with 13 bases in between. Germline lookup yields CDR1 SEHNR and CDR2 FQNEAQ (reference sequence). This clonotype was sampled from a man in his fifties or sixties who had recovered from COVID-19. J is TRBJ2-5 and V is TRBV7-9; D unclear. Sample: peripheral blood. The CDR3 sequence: CASSFGPFRETQYF. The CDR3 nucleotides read TGTGCCAGCAGCTTTGGGCCGTTTAGGGAGACCCAGTACTTC. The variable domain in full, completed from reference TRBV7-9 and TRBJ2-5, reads DTGVSQNPRHKITKRGQNVTFRCDPISEHNRLYWYRQTLGQGPEFLTYFQNEAQLEKSRLLSDRFSAERPKGSFSTLEIQRTEQGDSAMYLCASSFGPFRETQYFGPGTRLLVL.